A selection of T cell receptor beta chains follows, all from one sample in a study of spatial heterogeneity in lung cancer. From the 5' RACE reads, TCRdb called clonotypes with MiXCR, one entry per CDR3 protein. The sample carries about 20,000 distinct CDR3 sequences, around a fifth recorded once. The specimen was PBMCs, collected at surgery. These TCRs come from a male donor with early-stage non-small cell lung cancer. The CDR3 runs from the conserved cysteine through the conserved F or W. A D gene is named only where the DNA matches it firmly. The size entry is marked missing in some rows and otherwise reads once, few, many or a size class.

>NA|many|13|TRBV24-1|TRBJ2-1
CATSDSPREEQFF
TGTGCCACCAGTGATTCCCCCCGGGAAGAGCAGTTCTTC
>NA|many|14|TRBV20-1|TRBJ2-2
CSARVGSNTGELFF
TGCAGTGCTAGAGTCGGCTCGAACACCGGGGAGCTGTTTTTT
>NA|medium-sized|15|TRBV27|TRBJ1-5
CASSQTVGGNQPQHF
TGTGCCAGCAGCCAAACGGTGGGGGGCAATCAGCCCCAGCATTTT
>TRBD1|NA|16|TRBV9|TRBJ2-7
CASSAFGQGGGYEQYF
TGTGCCAGCAGCGCCTTCGGACAGGGAGGCGGCTACGAGCAGTACTTC
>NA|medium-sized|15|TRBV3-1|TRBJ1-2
CASSQSGGGLDGYTF
TGTGCCAGCAGCCAGAGCGGTGGGGGCCTGGATGGCTACACCTTC
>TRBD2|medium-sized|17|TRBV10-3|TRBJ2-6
CAISESRGGSGANVLTF
TGTGCCATCAGTGAGTCGCGGGGGGGCTCTGGGGCCAACGTCCTGACTTTC
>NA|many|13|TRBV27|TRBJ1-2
CARYSSRGYGYTF
TGTGCCCGCTACAGTAGTAGGGGCTATGGCTACACCTTC
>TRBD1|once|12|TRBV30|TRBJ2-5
CAWDRGGETQYF
TGTGCCTGGGACAGGGGAGGAGAGACCCAGTACTTC
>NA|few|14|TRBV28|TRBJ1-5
CASSSRVGNQPQHF
TGTGCCAGCAGTAGCAGGGTAGGCAATCAGCCCCAGCATTTT
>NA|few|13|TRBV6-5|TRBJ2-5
CASTEDSKETQYF
TGTGCCAGCACTGAAGACTCTAAAGAGACCCAGTACTTC
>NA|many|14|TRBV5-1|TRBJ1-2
CASSPHLGYDGYTF
TGCGCCAGCAGCCCACATTTAGGGTATGATGGCTACACCTTC
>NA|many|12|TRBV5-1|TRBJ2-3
CASTHPGDTQYF
TGCGCCAGCACCCACCCGGGAGATACGCAGTATTTT
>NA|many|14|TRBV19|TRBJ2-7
CASKGGAKRDEQYF
TGTGCCAGTAAGGGCGGCGCCAAGAGGGATGAGCAGTACTTC
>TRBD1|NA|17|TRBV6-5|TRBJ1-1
CASSPRGQIIMNTEAFF
TGTGCCAGCAGTCCCCGGGGACAGATAATAATGAACACTGAAGCTTTCTTT
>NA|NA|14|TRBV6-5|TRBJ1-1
CASSYSYGKTEAFF
TGTGCCAGCAGTTACTCGTATGGAAAGACTGAAGCTTTCTTT
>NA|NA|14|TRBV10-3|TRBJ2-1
CAISPRDNYNEQFF
TGTGCCATCAGCCCCCGGGACAACTACAATGAGCAGTTCTTC
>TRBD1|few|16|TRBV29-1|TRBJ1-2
CSAGPGTVIFNYGYTF
TGCAGCGCCGGACCCGGGACAGTGATTTTTAACTATGGCTACACCTTC
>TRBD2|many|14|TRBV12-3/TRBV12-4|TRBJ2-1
CASRPAGVTNEQFF
TGTGCCAGCAGACCAGCGGGGGTAACCAATGAGCAGTTCTTC
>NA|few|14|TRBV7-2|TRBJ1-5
CASSETVLNQPQHF
TGTGCCAGCAGCGAAACGGTCCTCAATCAGCCCCAGCATTTT
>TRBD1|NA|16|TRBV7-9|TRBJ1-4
CASSLSRDRVIEKLFF
TGTGCCAGCAGCTTATCCCGGGACAGGGTTATTGAAAAACTGTTTTTT
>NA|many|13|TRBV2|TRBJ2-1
CASSVGPGNEQFF
TGTGCCAGCAGTGTGGGACCTGGGAATGAGCAGTTCTTC
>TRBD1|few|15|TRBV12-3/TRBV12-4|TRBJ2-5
CASSLTTTGVETQYF
TGTGCCAGCAGTTTAACAACGACAGGGGTCGAGACCCAGTACTTC
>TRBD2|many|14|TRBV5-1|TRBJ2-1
CASSLAGGAGEQFF
TGCGCCAGCAGCTTGGCCGGGGGGGCCGGTGAGCAGTTCTTC
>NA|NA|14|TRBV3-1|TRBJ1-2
CASSEEGLNYGYTF
TGTGCCAGCAGCGAAGAGGGACTGAACTATGGCTACACCTTC
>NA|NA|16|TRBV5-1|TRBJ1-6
CASSPSQGALYSPLHF
TGCGCCAGCAGCCCCTCACAGGGAGCCCTTTACTCACCCCTCCACTTT
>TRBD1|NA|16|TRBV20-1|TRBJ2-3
CSAPRPQGAFTDTQYF
TGCAGTGCCCCAAGGCCCCAGGGGGCCTTCACAGATACGCAGTATTTT
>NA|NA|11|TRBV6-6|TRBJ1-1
CASSPQGEAFF
TGTGCCAGCAGTCCCCAGGGAGAAGCTTTCTTT
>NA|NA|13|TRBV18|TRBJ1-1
CASSPQKNTEAFF
TGTGCCAGCTCACCACAGAAGAACACTGAAGCTTTCTTT
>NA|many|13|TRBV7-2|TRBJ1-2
CASSLGTVDGYTF
TGTGCCAGCAGCCTCGGGACGGTTGATGGCTACACCTTC
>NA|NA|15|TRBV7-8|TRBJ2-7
CASSPPGHGGWKQYF
TGTGCCAGCAGCCCCCCGGGACACGGGGGTTGGAAGCAGTACTTC
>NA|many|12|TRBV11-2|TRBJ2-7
CASSQDPWEQYF
TGTGCCAGCAGCCAGGACCCCTGGGAGCAGTACTTC
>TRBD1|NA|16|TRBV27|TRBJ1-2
CASSFAPGQGNYGYTF
TGTGCCAGCAGTTTTGCTCCGGGACAGGGGAACTATGGCTACACCTTC
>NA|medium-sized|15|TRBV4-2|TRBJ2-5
CASSQATRGGETQYF
TGTGCCAGCAGCCAAGCCACTAGGGGCGGAGAGACCCAGTACTTC
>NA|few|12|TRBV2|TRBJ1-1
CASMLLRTEAFF
TGTGCCAGCATGCTTCTGCGTACTGAAGCTTTCTTT
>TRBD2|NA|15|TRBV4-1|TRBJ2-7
CASSPGTSGGWEQYF
TGCGCCAGCAGCCCTGGGACTAGCGGGGGGTGGGAGCAGTACTTC
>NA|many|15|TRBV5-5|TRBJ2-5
CASSLVRGFQETQYF
TGTGCCAGCAGCTTGGTAAGGGGTTTCCAAGAGACCCAGTACTTC
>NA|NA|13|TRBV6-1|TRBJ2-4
CASRVVAKNIQYF
TGTGCCAGCAGAGTCGTGGCCAAAAACATTCAGTACTTC